These 3 T cell receptor beta chains came from one sample sequenced in a study of HIV-infected patients and healthy controls. Reverse transcription used around 500 ng RNA and constant-region primers for alpha and beta. Using multiplexing indices, alpha and beta chain libraries were generated apart by chain-specific third strand synthesis. Via MiXCR, TCRdb re-called the 5' RACE reads, giving one row per CDR3 protein. The table lists 15,000 to 20,000 distinct CDR3 sequences, approximately 9% of them singletons, with about 2.6% in the top ten. Whole blood was used without fractionation, so all unsorted peripheral T cells were included. The sequenced sample was blood. Source of these receptors: an adult in good health.

Remarks on this clonotype: The CDR3 does not close with the conserved phenylalanine or tryptophan, likely indicating a read error. J is TRBJ2-1 and V is TRBV28; perhaps D is TRBD1 or TRBD2 (5 bases each). Trimming took off 5 bases at V and 4 bases at J, with 12 bases between the two ends. This CDR3 comprises 14 residues. Germline CDR1 and CDR2: MDHEN and SYDVKM. The CDR3 DNA sequence: TGTGCCAGCAGTCAAGGGACGCATTACAATGAGCAGTTCATC. It codes for CASSQGTHYNEQFI.

This clonotype qualifies as medium-sized. The chain joins TRBV30 to TRBJ2-1; tentatively, D is TRBD1 or TRBD2 (5 bases each). V lost 5 bases and J lost 3, with 14 bases in between. The CDR3 totals 14 residues. CDR1 is GTSNPN, CDR2 SVGIG, per germline (reference sequence). CDR3 amino acids: CAWDRDRIYNEQFF. The CDR3 DNA sequence: TGTGCCTGGGACCGGGACCGGATCTACAATGAGCAGTTCTTC.

There are many counts of this clonotype. The chain couples TRBV6-2 or TRBV6-3 to TRBJ1-3; 7 bases are a match to TRBD1. In germline, CDR1 is MNHEY, CDR2 SVGEGT. The V gene end was trimmed by 8 bases and the J gene end by 0 bases; junction bases not matched to a gene: 4. The CDR3 totals 14 residues. The CDR3 DNA reads as TGTGCCAGCCGGACAGGAGGCTCTGGAAACACCATATATTTT. Amino acids: CASRTGGSGNTIYF.